This T cell receptor beta chain was retrieved from a study of tumor T cells in aggressive B-cell lymphoma. Concerning this clone: Other DNA variants within this sample encode the same CDR3.

The V end lost 5 bases, the J end lost 3 bases, and 8 bases lay between the germline ends. Per germline, CDR1 PRHDT and CDR2 FYEKMQ (reference sequence). This CDR3 has 13 residues. Sequencing was performed with immunoSEQ multiplex PCR; in TCRdb, only in-frame clones are kept and a portion is missing. The table records 2,500 to 3,500 clones, around 86% of them present only once. Specimen: tumor tissue. This sequence was found in an adult with diffuse large B cell lymphoma. This chain links TRBV13 with TRBJ2-1, with D possibly being TRBD2 (5 bases). The CDR3: CASSRENYNEQFF. CDR3 nucleotide sequence: TGTGCCAGCAGCCGGGAAAACTACAATGAGCAGTTCTTC. Full variable domain (missing parts from reference TRBV13 and TRBJ2-1): AAGVIQSPRHLIKEKRETATLKCYPIPRHDTVYWYQQGPGQDPQFLISFYEKMQSDKGSIPDRFSAQQFSDYHSELNMSSLELGDSALYFCASSRENYNEQFFGPGTRLTVL.